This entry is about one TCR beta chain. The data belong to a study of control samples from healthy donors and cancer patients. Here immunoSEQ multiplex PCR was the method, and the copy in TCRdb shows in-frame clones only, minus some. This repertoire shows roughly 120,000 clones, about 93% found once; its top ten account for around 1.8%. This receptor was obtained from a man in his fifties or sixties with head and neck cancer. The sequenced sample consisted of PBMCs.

The DNA of the CDR3 is TGCGCCAGCAGCCTGGGACTAGCGGGAGGGAACACAGATACGCAGTATTTT. This gives the protein CASSLGLAGGNTDTQYF. The rearrangement links TRBV4-3 to TRBJ2-3; 16 bases match TRBD2. CDR1 and CDR2 from the germline V gene are LGHNA and YSLEER. CDR3 length equals 17 residues. V gave up 4 bases and J gave up 2 bases; unmatched junction bases: 3.